This T cell receptor (beta chain) derives from a study of regulatory dendritic cells for organ transplantation. CFSE-labeled sorted T cells met regulatory or mature dendritic cells for five to six days. Sequencing used immunoSEQ multiplex PCR; TCRdb keeps in-frame clones, though not all of them. The table includes over 8,500 clones, about 75% detected once. As to this clone: What it recognizes is unknown.

The length of the CDR3 is 13 residues. Trimming stripped 6 bases from V and 4 bases from J, with 10 bases between. The germline V gene encodes CDR1 LNHDA and CDR2 SQIVND (reference sequence). General study findings and limits: Mature dendritic cells appeared to drive more memory CD8+ clonal expansion than regulatory ones. The most alloreactive TCR clonotypes were found in resting memory CD8+ cells. Naive CD4+ and CD8+ repertoires were highly diverse; memory CD8+ was most oligoclonal.

V is TRBV19 and J is TRBJ1-5, with D unclear. Sequencing was carried out using memory CD4+ T cells from blood cultured with regulatory dendritic cells. Subset indicated: CD45RO+ memory T cells. This TCR came from a human donor in good health. The CDR3: CASSEQQNQPQHF. The CDR3 nucleotides read TGTGCCAGTAGCGAACAGCAAAATCAGCCCCAGCATTTT.